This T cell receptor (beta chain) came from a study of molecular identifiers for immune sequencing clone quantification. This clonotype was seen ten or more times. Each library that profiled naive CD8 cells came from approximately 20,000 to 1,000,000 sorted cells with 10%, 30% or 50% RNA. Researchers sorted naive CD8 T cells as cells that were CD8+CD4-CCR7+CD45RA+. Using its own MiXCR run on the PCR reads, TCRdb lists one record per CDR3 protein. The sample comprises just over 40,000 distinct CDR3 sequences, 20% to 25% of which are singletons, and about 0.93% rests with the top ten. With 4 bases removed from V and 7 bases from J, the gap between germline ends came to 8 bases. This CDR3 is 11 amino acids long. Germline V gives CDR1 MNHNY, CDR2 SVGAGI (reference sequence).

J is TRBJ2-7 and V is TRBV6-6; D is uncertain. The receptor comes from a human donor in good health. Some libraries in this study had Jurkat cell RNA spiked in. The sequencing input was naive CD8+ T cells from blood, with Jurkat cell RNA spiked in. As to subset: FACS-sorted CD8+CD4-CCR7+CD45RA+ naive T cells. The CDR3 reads CASSSSGEQYF. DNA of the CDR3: TGTGCCAGCAGTTCCTCTGGAGAGCAGTACTTC.